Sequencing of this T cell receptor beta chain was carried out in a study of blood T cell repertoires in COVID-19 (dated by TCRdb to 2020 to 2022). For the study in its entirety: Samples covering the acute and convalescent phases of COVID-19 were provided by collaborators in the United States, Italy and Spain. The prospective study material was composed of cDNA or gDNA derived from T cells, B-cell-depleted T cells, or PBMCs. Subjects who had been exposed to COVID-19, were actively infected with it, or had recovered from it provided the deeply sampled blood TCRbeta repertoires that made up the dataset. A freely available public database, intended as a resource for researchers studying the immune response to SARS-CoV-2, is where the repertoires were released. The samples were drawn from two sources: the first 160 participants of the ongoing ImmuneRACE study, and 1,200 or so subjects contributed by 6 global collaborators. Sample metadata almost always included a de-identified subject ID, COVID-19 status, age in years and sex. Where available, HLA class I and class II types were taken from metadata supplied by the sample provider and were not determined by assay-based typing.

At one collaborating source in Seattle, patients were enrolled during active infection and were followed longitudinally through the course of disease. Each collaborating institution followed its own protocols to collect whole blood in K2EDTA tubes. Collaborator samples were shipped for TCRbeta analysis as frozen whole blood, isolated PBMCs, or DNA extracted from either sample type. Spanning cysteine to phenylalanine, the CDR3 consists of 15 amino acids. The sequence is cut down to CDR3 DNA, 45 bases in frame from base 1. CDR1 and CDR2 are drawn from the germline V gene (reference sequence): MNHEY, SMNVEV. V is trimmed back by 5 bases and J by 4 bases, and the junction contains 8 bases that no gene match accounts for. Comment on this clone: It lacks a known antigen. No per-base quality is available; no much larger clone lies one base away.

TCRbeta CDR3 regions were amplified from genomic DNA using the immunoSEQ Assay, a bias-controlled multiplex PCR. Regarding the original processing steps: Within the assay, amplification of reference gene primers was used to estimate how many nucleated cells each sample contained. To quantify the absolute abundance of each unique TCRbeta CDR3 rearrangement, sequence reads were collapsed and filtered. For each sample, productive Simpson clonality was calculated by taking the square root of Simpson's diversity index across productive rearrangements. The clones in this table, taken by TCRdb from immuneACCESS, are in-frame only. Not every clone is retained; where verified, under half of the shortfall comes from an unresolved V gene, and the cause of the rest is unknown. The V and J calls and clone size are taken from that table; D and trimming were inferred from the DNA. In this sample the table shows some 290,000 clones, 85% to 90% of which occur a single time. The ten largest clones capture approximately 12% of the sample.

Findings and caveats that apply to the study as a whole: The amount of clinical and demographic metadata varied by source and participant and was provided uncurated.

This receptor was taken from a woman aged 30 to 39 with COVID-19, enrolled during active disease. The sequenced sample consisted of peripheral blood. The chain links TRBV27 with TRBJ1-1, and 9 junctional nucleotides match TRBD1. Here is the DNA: TGTGCCAGCAGTGTGGACAGGGGAGTGGGCACTGAAGCTTTCTTT. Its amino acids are CASSVDRGVGTEAFF.